The 27 T cell receptor beta chains below were found in one sample sequenced in a study of cytomegalovirus exposure and HLA in healthy donors. Primers for the PCR totalled 60 Vbeta and 13 Jbeta. This table comes from immunoSEQ multiplex PCR, and its TCRdb copy is limited to in-frame clones, with some not included. The sample holds over 150,000 clones; 80% are singletons and the top ten take approximately 5.6%. The sequenced sample was PBMCs. These receptors all stem from a woman aged 40 to 50 in good health and CMV-seropositive.

V and J are TRBV18 and TRBJ2-3; the match to TRBD2 covers 13 bases. Unmatched junction bases numbered 19, after V lost 4 bases and J lost 3 bases. Germline-derived CDR1 and CDR2 are KGHSH and LQKENI. The CDR3 loop spans 21 amino acids. The CDR3 loop reads CASSLSGLAGAMSLGTDTQYF. In DNA form, the CDR3 reads TGTGCCAGCTCACTATCTGGACTAGCGGGAGCCATGAGCCTCGGAACAGATACGCAGTATTTT.

This chain uses TRBV2 with TRBJ1-5; TRBD1 matches 9 bases. Germline values: CDR1 SNHLY, CDR2 FYNNEI. This CDR3 has 12 amino acids. With 7 bases clipped from V and 5 bases from J, the junction kept 0 bases outside the gene matches. The CDR3 loop is CASNRGHQPQHF. DNA of the CDR3: TGTGCCAGCAACAGGGGGCATCAGCCCCAGCATTTT.

The chain joins TRBV7-8 to TRBJ1-5, with D perhaps matching TRBD1 (6 bases). Per the germline V gene, CDR1 is SGHVS and CDR2 is FQNEAQ. The CDR3 runs 18 residues. V was shortened by 5 bases and J by 6 bases, with 26 bases between the two germline ends. CDR3 nucleotide sequence: TGTGCCAGCAGCCCAGGGGAGAGGCGACTCACCTGGGGTCAGCCCCAGCATTTT. Amino acid sequence: CASSPGERRLTWGQPQHF. The entire variable domain, with the rest obtained from reference TRBV7-8 and TRBJ1-5, is as follows: GAGVSQSPRYKVAKRGQDVALRCDPISGHVSLFWYQQALGQGPEFLTYFQNEAQLDKSGLPSDRFFAERPEGSVSTLKIQRTQQEDSAVYLCASSPGERRLTWGQPQHFGDGTRLSIL.

J is TRBJ2-7 and V is TRBV5-1, with D uncertain. Trimming stripped 0 bases from V and 7 bases from J, with 17 bases between. CDR3 size: 15 residues. The germline gives CDR1 SGHRS, CDR2 YFSETQ. DNA of the CDR3: TGCGCCAGCAGCTTGGGGTGGCAGCCGGCTAGGGAGCAGTACTTC. Translated, it gives CASSLGWQPAREQYF.

This clone was observed a few times. The chain employs TRBV20-1 and TRBJ2-5; D is unresolved. Germline-derived CDR1 and CDR2 are DFQATT and SNEGSKA (reference sequence). CDR3 length: 11 residues. Trimming pared 3 bases from V and 5 bases from J, leaving 7 bases between. CDR3: CSASRSETQYF. The CDR3 DNA follows: TGCAGTGCTAGCCGGTCGGAGACCCAGTACTTC.

There are a few counts of this clone. The gene calls are TRBV28 and TRBJ2-5, with a possible D match to TRBD2 (6 bases). Germline V gene sequence: CDR1 MDHEN, CDR2 SYDVKM. The CDR3 is 15 amino acids. Deletions cut 6 bases from V and 2 bases from J, with 16 bases between. CDR3 bases: TGTGCCAGCAGCCCCCCCCCGGAGGGGCAAGAGACCCAGTACTTC. Translated: CASSPPPEGQETQYF.

This sequence joins TRBV18 and TRBJ2-1, with 7 positions matching TRBD1. The length of the CDR3 is 15 residues. The germline V gene encodes CDR1 KGHSH and CDR2 LQKENI. V lost 2 bases, J lost 14 bases, and 15 bases stayed unmatched. CDR3 DNA: TGTGCCAGCTCACCAATGAGGGGGCCCCCCAATGTGGAGTTCTTC. It specifies CASSPMRGPPNVEFF. Complete variable domain (other parts from reference TRBV18 and TRBJ2-1): NAGVMQNPRHLVRRRGQEARLRCSPMKGHSHVYWYRQLPEEGLKFMVYLQKENIIDESGMPKERFSAEFPKEGPSILRIQQVVRGDSAAYFCASSPMRGPPNVEFFGPGTRLTVL.

CDR3 DNA sequence: TGTGCCAGCAGTAACCGACAGGGGCGATACTCTGGAAACACCATATATTTT. Its protein is CASSNRQGRYSGNTIYF. The V call is TRBV28, the J call TRBJ1-3; 8 bases fit TRBD1. The CDR3 contains 17 residues. J was trimmed by 0 bases and V by 5 bases; bases with no gene match: 9. Per germline, CDR1 MDHEN and CDR2 SYDVKM.

This clone has just one count. The chain employs TRBV6-6 and TRBJ1-5; D is ambiguous. Looked up from germline, CDR1 is MNHNY and CDR2 is SVGAGI (reference sequence). This CDR3 is built from 13 residues. V lost 7 bases, J lost 2 bases, and 9 bases lay in between. As DNA, the CDR3 is TGTGCCAGCACCGGCCAGGGCAATCAGCCCCAGCATTTT. It translates to CASTGQGNQPQHF.

The chain recombines TRBV9 with TRBJ2-7, with 11 bases identical to TRBD1. The CDR3 extends over 14 amino acids. The germline CDR1 and CDR2 sequences are SGDLS and YYNGEE. The V segment lost 0 bases and the J segment 7 bases; nucleotides outside the gene matches: 3. The CDR3 DNA sequence: TGTGCCAGCAGCGTAGTCGGACAGGGGGCAGAGCAGTACTTC. Its protein product is CASSVVGQGAEQYF.

This clone turned up a few times. The chain carries TRBV20-1 and TRBJ1-2, with D possibly TRBD1 on 5 matching bases. In germline, CDR1 is DFQATT, CDR2 SNEGSKA (reference sequence). CDR3 length equals 11 residues. V lost 8 bases to trimming and J lost 3 bases, with 10 bases between them. CDR3 nucleotide sequence: TGCAGTCACTCGGGGGACTATGGCTACACCTTC. This sequence encodes CSHSGDYGYTF.

This chain connects TRBV11-2 to TRBJ2-2, with 8 bases fitting TRBD2. The CDR3 spans 16 residues. Germline V gives CDR1 SGHAT, CDR2 FQNNGV. After removal of 1 base from V and 1 base from J, the junction contained 2 bases not matched to a gene. CDR3 nucleotides: TGTGCCAGCAGCTTAGTTAGCGGGGTGAACACCGGGGAGCTGTTTTTT. As protein: CASSLVSGVNTGELFF.

The DNA of the CDR3 is TGTGCCAGCAGTCCAAGAGGGACTTACCCCTACGAGCAGTACTTC. Its translation: CASSPRGTYPYEQYF. The chain couples TRBV27 to TRBJ2-7; D is perhaps TRBD2 (6 bases). Germline V CDR1 and CDR2: MNHEY, SMNVEV (reference sequence). V lost 5 bases and J lost 2, with 16 bases in between. The CDR3 runs to 15 residues.

This clone is a singleton in its sample. The chain employs TRBV30 and TRBJ1-4, with D unresolved. This CDR3 is 13 amino acids long. V gave up 2 bases and J gave up 2 bases, with 6 bases separating them. The V gene's germline CDR1 is GTSNPN and CDR2 SVGIG (reference sequence). The CDR3 protein is CAWSNFTNEKLFF. CDR3 bases: TGTGCCTGGAGTAACTTTACTAATGAAAAACTGTTTTTT.

V is TRBV5-8 and J is TRBJ2-2; D not resolved. V was shortened by 4 bases and J by 1 base, with 14 bases between the two germline ends. The CDR3 runs 16 residues. The V gene's germline CDR1 is SGHTS and CDR2 YDEGEE. CDR3 nucleotide sequence: TGTGCCAGCAGCCCGAGGAGCCGACTGAACACCGGGGAGCTGTTTTTT. This sequence encodes CASSPRSRLNTGELFF.

The chain couples TRBV6-5 to TRBJ2-2; unclear D gene. CDR1 is MNHEY and CDR2 is SVGAGI in the germline V gene. V lost 3 bases to trimming and J lost 6 bases, with 17 bases between them. This CDR3 comprises 16 residues. In DNA, the CDR3 is TGTGCCAGCAGTTATGAGGTTGCGGTTGGGTCCGGGGAGCTGTTTTTT. It translates to CASSYEVAVGSGELFF.

The genes are TRBV2 and TRBJ2-5; D might be TRBD2 (6 bases). V dropped 8 bases and J dropped 7 bases, with 17 bases sitting between them. The germline V gene encodes CDR1 SNHLY and CDR2 FYNNEI. CDR3 length equals 13 residues. As DNA, the CDR3 is TGTGCCAGCCTGCACGGGGGAGAAGCGACCCAGTACTTC. It yields the protein CASLHGGEATQYF.

The rearrangement uses TRBV6-5 and TRBJ2-7, with 8 positions matching TRBD2. The CDR3 runs 16 residues. Trimming removed 0 bases from V and 0 bases from J; junction bases left unmatched: 4. Germline values: CDR1 MNHEY, CDR2 SVGAGI. The DNA for the CDR3 is TGTGCCAGCAGTTACTCCCACGGGAGGGCCTCCTACGAGCAGTACTTC. This translates into CASSYSHGRASYEQYF.

The V call is TRBV5-6, the J call TRBJ1-2; TRBD1 matches 7 bases. The V gene's germline CDR1 is SGHDT and CDR2 YYEEEE. Losses at the gene ends were 4 bases for V and 2 bases for J; bases not matched to a gene: 11. CDR3 size: 16 residues. Here the CDR3 DNA reads TGTGCCAGCAGCCCTAGTATAGGGGGCGCGAACTATGGCTACACCTTC. Its protein is CASSPSIGGANYGYTF.

The chain links TRBV14 to TRBJ2-1, with 9 bases aligning to TRBD2. There are 19 residues in the CDR3. The junction had 22 bases not matched to a gene; V was cut back by 3 bases and J by 10 bases. Germline CDR1 SGHDN, CDR2 FVKESK. CDR3 amino acids: CASSHWDRGTSTSKREQFF. CDR3 bases: TGTGCCAGCAGCCATTGGGATAGGGGGACTAGCACCTCGAAACGGGAGCAGTTCTTC. Full variable domain (missing parts from reference TRBV14 and TRBJ2-1): EAGVTQFPSHSVIEKGQTVTLRCDPISGHDNLYWYRRVMGKEIKFLLHFVKESKQDESGMPNNRFLAERTGGTYSTLKVQPAELEDSGVYFCASSHWDRGTSTSKREQFFGPGTRLTVL.

This chain joins TRBV11-2 and TRBJ2-3; 11 positions agree with TRBD2. The CDR3 is made up of 15 amino acids. Per germline, CDR1 SGHAT and CDR2 FQNNGV. V lost 3 bases and J lost 8; bases outside the gene matches: 7. The CDR3: CASSLTSGIPGTQYF. The CDR3 coding sequence is TGTGCCAGCAGCTTGACTAGCGGGATCCCGGGTACGCAGTATTTT.

The V call is TRBV19, the J call TRBJ1-5; 7 positions match TRBD1. CDR1 and CDR2 from the germline V gene are LNHDA and SQIVND (reference sequence). This CDR3 has 15 amino acids. Losses at the gene ends were 4 bases for V and 2 bases for J; bases not matched to a gene: 5. CDR3 region: CASSKAQGGNQPQHF. CDR3 in DNA: TGTGCCAGTAGTAAGGCGCAGGGGGGCAATCAGCCCCAGCATTTT.

This clone was counted between two and nine times. The chain has TRBV6-1 and TRBJ2-7; 7 bases are shared with TRBD1. CDR1 and CDR2 from the germline V gene are MNHNS and SASEGT. Losses at the gene ends were 6 bases for V and 0 bases for J; bases not matched to a gene: 8. The CDR3 loop spans 15 amino acids. Here the CDR3 reads CASSKTRDSSYEQYF. The CDR3 nucleotides are TGTGCCAGCAGCAAAACTCGGGACAGCTCCTACGAGCAGTACTTC.

The chain employs TRBV7-3 and TRBJ2-5; 15 bases fit TRBD2. Trimming at V came to 5 bases and at J to 3 bases, leaving 7 bases not matched to a gene. The germline gives CDR1 SGHTA, CDR2 FQGTGA. CDR3 length: 17 residues. The CDR3 sequence: CASSPLGLAGGKETQYF. Here the CDR3 DNA reads TGTGCCAGCAGCCCTCTGGGACTAGCGGGAGGAAAAGAGACCCAGTACTTC.

The V and J genes are TRBV2 and TRBJ1-4; the D gene is possibly TRBD1 (5 bases). The V gene's germline CDR1 is SNHLY and CDR2 FYNNEI. V gave up 3 bases and J gave up 8 bases, with 10 bases separating them. The CDR3 contains 13 residues. The CDR3 DNA follows: TGTGCCAGCAGTGACGTGACAGAGGAAAAACTGTTTTTT. Amino acids: CASSDVTEEKLFF.

The V gene is TRBV27, the J gene TRBJ2-3; 10 positions match TRBD1. CDR3 length equals 17 residues. The germline V gene has CDR1 MNHEY and CDR2 SMNVEV (reference sequence). With V trimmed by 5 bases and J by 3 bases, 11 bases remained unmatched. The DNA for the CDR3 is TGTGCCAGCAGTCCTGGGACAGGGGACAGCGGAACAGATACGCAGTATTTT. It codes for CASSPGTGDSGTDTQYF.

The V gene is TRBV7-8, the J gene TRBJ2-1, with TRBD2 matching over 10 bases. The CDR3 is 17 residues long. Germline CDR1 and CDR2: SGHVS and FQNEAQ. The V and J ends lost 5 bases and 8 bases, in that order; junction bases with no gene match: 15. As DNA, the CDR3 is TGTGCCAGCAGCCCCGACAAACTCAGCGGGAGGGCGGATGAGCAGTTCTTC. The encoded protein is CASSPDKLSGRADEQFF. Based on the CDR3 plus reference TRBV7-8 and TRBJ2-1, the full variable domain is GAGVSQSPRYKVAKRGQDVALRCDPISGHVSLFWYQQALGQGPEFLTYFQNEAQLDKSGLPSDRFFAERPEGSVSTLKIQRTQQEDSAVYLCASSPDKLSGRADEQFFGPGTRLTVL.